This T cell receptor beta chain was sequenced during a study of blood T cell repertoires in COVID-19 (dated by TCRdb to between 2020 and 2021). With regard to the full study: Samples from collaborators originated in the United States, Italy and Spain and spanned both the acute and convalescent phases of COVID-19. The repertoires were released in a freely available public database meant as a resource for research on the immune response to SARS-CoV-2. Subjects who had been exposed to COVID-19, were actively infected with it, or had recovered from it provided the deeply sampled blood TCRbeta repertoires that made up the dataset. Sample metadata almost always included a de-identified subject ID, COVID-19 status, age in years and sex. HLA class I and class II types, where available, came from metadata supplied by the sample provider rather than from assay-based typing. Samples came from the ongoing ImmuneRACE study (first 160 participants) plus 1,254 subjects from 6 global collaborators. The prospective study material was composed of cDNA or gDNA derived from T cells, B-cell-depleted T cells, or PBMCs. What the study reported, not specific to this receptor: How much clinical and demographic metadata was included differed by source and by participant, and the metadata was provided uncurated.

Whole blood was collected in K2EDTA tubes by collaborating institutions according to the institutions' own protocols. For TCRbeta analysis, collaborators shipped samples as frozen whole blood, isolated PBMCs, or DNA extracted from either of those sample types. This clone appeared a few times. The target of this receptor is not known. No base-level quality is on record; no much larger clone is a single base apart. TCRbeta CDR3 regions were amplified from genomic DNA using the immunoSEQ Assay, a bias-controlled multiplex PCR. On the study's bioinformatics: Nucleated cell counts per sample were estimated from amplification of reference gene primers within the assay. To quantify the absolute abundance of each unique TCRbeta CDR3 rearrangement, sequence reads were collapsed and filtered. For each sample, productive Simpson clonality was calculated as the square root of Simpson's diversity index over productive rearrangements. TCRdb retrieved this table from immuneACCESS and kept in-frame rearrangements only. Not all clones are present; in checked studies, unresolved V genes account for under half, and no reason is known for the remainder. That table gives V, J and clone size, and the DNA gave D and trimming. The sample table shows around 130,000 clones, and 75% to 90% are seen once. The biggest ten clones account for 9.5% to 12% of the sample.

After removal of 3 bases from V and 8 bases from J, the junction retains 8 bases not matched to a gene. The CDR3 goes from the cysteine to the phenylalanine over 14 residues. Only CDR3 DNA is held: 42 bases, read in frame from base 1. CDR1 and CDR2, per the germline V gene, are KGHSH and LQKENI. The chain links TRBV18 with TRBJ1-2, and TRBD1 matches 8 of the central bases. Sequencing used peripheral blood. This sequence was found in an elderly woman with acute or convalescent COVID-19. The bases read TGTGCCAGCTCACCGTCCGGACAGGGAGAGGGCTACACCTTC. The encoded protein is CASSPSGQGEGYTF.